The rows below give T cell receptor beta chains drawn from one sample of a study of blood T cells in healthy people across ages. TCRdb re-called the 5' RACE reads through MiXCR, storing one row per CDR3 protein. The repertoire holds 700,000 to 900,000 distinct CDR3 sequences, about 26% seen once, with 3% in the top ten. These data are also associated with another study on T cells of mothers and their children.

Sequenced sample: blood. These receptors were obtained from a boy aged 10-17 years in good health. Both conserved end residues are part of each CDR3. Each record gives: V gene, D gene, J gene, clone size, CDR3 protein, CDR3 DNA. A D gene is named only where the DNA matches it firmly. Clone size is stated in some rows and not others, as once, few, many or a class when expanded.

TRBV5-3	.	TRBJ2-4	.	CARSLSIGFEGSIQYF	TGTGCCAGAAGCTTGTCAATCGGGTTTGAGGGGAGCATTCAGTACTTC
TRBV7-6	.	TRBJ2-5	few	CASSLRGAAETQYF	TGTGCCAGCAGCTTAAGGGGGGCCGCAGAGACCCAGTACTTC
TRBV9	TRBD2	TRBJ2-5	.	CASSGSSGGVQETQYF	TGTGCCAGCAGCGGTTCTAGCGGGGGAGTCCAAGAGACCCAGTACTTC
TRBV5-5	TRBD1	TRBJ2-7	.	CASSMGSGTAYEQYF	TGTGCCAGCAGCATGGGGTCCGGGACAGCCTACGAGCAGTACTTC
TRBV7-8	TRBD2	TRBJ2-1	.	CASSLVASGGNEQFF	TGTGCCAGCAGCTTAGTGGCTAGCGGGGGCAATGAGCAGTTCTTC
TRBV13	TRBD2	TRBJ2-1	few	CASSLRSAGIYRNEQFF	TGTGCCAGCAGCTTAAGGTCAGCGGGAATTTACAGGAATGAGCAGTTCTTC
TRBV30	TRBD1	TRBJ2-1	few	CACETTGSNEQFF	TGTGCCTGTGAAACGACAGGGTCCAATGAGCAGTTCTTC
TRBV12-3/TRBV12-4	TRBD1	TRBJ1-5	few	CASRLDRGSNQPQHF	TGTGCCAGCAGACTGGACAGGGGAAGCAATCAGCCCCAGCATTTT
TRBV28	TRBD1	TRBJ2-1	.	CASSSLRTGASYNEQFF	TGTGCCAGCAGCTCCCTACGGACAGGAGCCTCCTACAATGAGCAGTTCTTC
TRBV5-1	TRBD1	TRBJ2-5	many	CATCEGQGMETQYF	TGCGCCACCTGCGAGGGACAGGGGATGGAGACCCAGTACTTC
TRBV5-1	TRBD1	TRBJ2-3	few	CASRTGTGVADTQYF	TGCGCCAGCCGGACCGGGACAGGGGTTGCGGATACGCAGTATTTT
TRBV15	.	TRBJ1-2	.	CATSRDWAEHYGYTF	TGTGCCACCAGCAGAGATTGGGCAGAGCATTATGGCTACACCTTC
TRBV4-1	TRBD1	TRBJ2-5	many	CASSRMGTEETQYF	TGCGCCAGCAGCCGGATGGGGACAGAAGAGACCCAGTACTTC
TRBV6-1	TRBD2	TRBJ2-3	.	CASSLRGGPTIADTQYF	TGTGCCAGCAGTCTCCGGGGAGGGCCCACTATCGCAGATACGCAGTATTTT
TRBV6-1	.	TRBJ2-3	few	CASRIDTQYF	TGTGCCAGCAGGATAGATACGCAGTATTTT
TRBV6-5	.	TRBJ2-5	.	CASSYPKETQYF	TGTGCCAGCAGTTACCCGAAGGAGACCCAGTACTTC
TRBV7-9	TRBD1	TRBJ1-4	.	CASSLQDRGGKLFF	TGTGCCAGCAGCCTTCAAGACAGGGGAGGAAAACTGTTTTTT
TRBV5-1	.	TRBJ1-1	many	CASYLDSMNTEAFF	TGCGCCAGCTACCTCGACAGCATGAACACTGAAGCTTTCTTT
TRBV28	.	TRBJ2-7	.	CASTTGPSVNF	TGTGCCAGCACGACAGGCCCATCGGTGAACTTC
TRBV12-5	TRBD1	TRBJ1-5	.	CASGLRPLGTGKDHQPQHF	TGTGCTAGTGGTTTAAGACCGCTAGGGACAGGGAAGGATCATCAGCCCCAGCATTTT
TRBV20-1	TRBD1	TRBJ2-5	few	CSASWDRGSETQYF	TGCAGTGCTAGCTGGGACAGGGGGTCAGAGACCCAGTACTTC
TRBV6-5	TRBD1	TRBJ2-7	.	CASSYSGTGGRYEQYF	TGTGCCAGCAGTTACTCTGGGACAGGCGGTAGGTACGAGCAGTACTTC
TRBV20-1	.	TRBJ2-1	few	CSADGGILYNEQFF	TGCAGTGCCGACGGGGGCATTCTATACAATGAGCAGTTCTTC
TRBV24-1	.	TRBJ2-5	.	CATSDSEGTQYF	TGTGCCACCAGTGATTCCGAAGGGACCCAGTACTTC
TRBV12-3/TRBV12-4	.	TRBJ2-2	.	CASGLPPNTGELFF	TGTGCCAGCGGCCTTCCTCCGAACACCGGGGAGCTGTTTTTT
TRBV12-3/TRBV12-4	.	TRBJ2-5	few	CASSILEGETQYF	TGTGCCAGCAGTATTCTTGAGGGGGAGACCCAGTACTTC
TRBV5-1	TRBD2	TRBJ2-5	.	CTSSLAGSGGGETQYF	TGCACCAGCAGCTTGGCCGGGAGCGGGGGAGGAGAGACCCAGTACTTC
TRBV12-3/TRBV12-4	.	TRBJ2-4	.	CASSTGLAKNIQYF	TGTGCCAGCAGTACAGGGTTGGCCAAAAACATTCAGTACTTC
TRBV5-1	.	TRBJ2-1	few	CASSVSPRTDLEQFF	TGCGCCAGCAGCGTCTCCCCGAGGACGGACCTTGAGCAGTTCTTC
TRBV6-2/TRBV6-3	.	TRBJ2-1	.	CASSYRAPNEQFF	TGTGCCAGCAGTTACCGGGCCCCCAATGAGCAGTTCTTC
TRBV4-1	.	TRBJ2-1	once	CASSLFGGGAEQFF	TGCGCCAGCAGCTTATTCGGTGGGGGGGCTGAGCAGTTCTTC
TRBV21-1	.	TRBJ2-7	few	CASRLARGSYEQYF	TGTGCCAGCAGGCTGGCTCGGGGCTCCTACGAGCAGTACTTC
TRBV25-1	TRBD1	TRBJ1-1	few	CASTDRQGRTEAFF	TGTGCCAGCACTGACCGACAGGGACGCACTGAAGCTTTCTTT
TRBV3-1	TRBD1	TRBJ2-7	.	CASSTRTGGAYEQYF	TGTGCCAGCAGTACCAGGACAGGGGGGGCCTACGAGCAGTACTTC
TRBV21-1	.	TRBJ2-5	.	CASSTRLAGGKETQYF	TGTGCCAGCAGCACCCGACTAGCGGGGGGGAAAGAGACCCAGTACTTC
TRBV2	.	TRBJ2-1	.	CASSGESYNEQFF	TGTGCCAGCAGTGGGGAATCCTACAATGAGCAGTTCTTC
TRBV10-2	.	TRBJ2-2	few	CASSEGRAPSNTGELFF	TGCGCCAGCAGTGAAGGCAGGGCGCCCTCGAACACCGGGGAGCTGTTTTTT
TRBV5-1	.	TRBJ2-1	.	CASSLRGDGNEQFF	TGCGCCAGCAGCTTGCGCGGGGATGGCAATGAGCAGTTCTTC
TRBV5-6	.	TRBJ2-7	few	CASSLSNTYEQYF	TGTGCCAGCAGCTTGAGCAATACCTACGAGCAGTACTTC
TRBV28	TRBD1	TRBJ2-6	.	CASSTDRRAGANVLTF	TGTGCCAGCAGTACGGACAGGCGGGCTGGGGCCAACGTCCTGACTTTC
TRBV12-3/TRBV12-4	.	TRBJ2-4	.	CASSLATLAKNIQCF	TGTGCCAGCAGTTTAGCGACTCTAGCCAAAAACATTCAGTGCTTC
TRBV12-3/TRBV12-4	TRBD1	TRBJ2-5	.	CASSLTTGGETQYF	TGTGCCAGCAGTTTGACCACAGGGGGCGAGACCCAGTACTTC
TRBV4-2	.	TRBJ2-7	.	CASSQQRGDEQYF	TGTGCCAGCAGCCAACAGCGAGGCGACGAGCAGTACTTC
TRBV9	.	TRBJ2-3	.	CASSGQGSTDTQYF	TGTGCCAGCAGCGGTCAGGGAAGCACAGATACGCAGTATTTT
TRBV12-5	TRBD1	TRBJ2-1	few	CASALGQGGNEQFF	TGTGCTAGTGCTCTCGGACAGGGCGGCAATGAGCAGTTCTTC
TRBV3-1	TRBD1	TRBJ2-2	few	CASSQVFGTGFPGELFF	TGTGCCAGCAGCCAAGTGTTTGGGACAGGGTTCCCCGGGGAGCTGTTTTTT